The text below deals with one T cell receptor (beta chain). The antigen this receptor binds is unknown. No base quality values were provided; no much bigger clone lies one nucleotide off. Hyperthyroidism patients were newly diagnosed, had a disease duration of under 2 months, and were aged 18 to 65 years. Exclusion was applied to patients with uncontrolled infections, other autoimmune diseases, pregnancy or lactation. Clinical symptoms, serum thyroxine and TRAb, thyroid ultrasound, and orbital computed tomography formed the basis for the diagnoses. For progressor patients, blood was drawn at the first diagnosis of hyperthyroidism, before any ophthalmopathy symptoms had appeared. PBMCs were isolated from approximately 10 ml of fresh peripheral blood by Ficoll-Paque density gradient centrifugation. Progressor patients were first diagnosed with Graves' hyperthyroidism and then developed ophthalmopathy during follow-up. Total RNA was extracted with Trizol reagent, and quality was checked on an Agilent 2100 Bioanalyzer.

The data are from a study of T cells in Graves' hyperthyroidism and ophthalmopathy (dated by TCRdb to between 2017 and 2020). At the level of the whole study: Peripheral blood was sampled at the time of initial diagnosis, prior to any treatment. TCR V-J signatures able to tell the groups apart were searched for in a discovery cohort of around 95 patients, of whom more than 40 had Graves' ophthalmopathy and about 60 had stable Graves' hyperthyroidism. Prospective prediction of ophthalmopathy was tested in an independent validation cohort of 18 to 20 hyperthyroidism patients and some 17 patients who later progressed to ophthalmopathy. Once sampling was done, hyperthyroidism patients were given methimazole at a starting dose of 30 mg daily, whereas ophthalmopathy patients were given high-dose intravenous methylprednisolone. For training and testing, the roughly 97 patients in the discovery cohort were randomly divided in a 7:3 ratio. According to the paper, TCR Vbeta CDR3 sequencing was carried out on over 130 peripheral blood samples, which came from approximately 43 ophthalmopathy, approximately 78 hyperthyroidism and some 17 progressor patients. In addition, the study compared T-cell repertoires in thyroid tissue and in blood from roughly 6 Graves' hyperthyroidism patients. Points the paper makes about the study in general: Most expanded thyroid clonotypes (frequency above 0.001) were also detected in blood, a finding suggesting that blood repertoires may reflect thyroid immune responses. No statistical method was used to fix the sample size in advance, and group allocation was not hidden from the investigators. A model built on a 13 V-J signature distinguished ophthalmopathy from stable hyperthyroidism, reaching 85% to 90% sensitivity and 81.08% specificity in cross-validation and 80%/75% in testing. In validation, the model predicted progression to ophthalmopathy with 55% to 71% sensitivity and 72% to 85% specificity, a median of about 6.7 months before onset.

TCR beta CDR3 regions were amplified from RNA transcripts. For the first round of RT-PCR on the TCR CDR3, the HTBI primer set was used together with the Qiagen OneStep RT-PCR kit. Libraries were constructed in a second round of multiplex PCR, after which size selection and purification were carried out. Sequencing of the libraries was done on an Illumina HiSeq2000 using paired-end 100 bp reads. Regarding the original processing steps: SOAPnuke was used to process the raw data, with reads discarded if the reads contained adapters or uncalled bases, had a mean Phred below 15, or lacked an exact constant-primer or identifier match. High-quality paired reads were merged using COPE v1.2.5, and each unique nucleotide sequence was defined as a clonotype. MiTCR v1.1 was used to align the clonotypes against IMGT TRBV, TRBD and TRBJ reference segments. Analysis was restricted to V-J combinations with a frequency above 0.0001, which covered approximately 99% of repertoires. The TCS score was defined as F50 (clonal expansion) divided by E x V (chaos), with BLOSUM62-based TCRdist calculated between CDR3 peptides within each V-J. Welch's t-statistics and random forest reduced 450 to 600 V-J features to roughly 13, which were used in a naive Bayes classifier (R e1071). Using fastp at Q25 and MiXCR, TCRdb reprocessed the public reads and kept productive beta chains. Here each entry gathers all rows of one CDR3 protein and keeps the most common genes and DNA. The V and J calls here are based on TCRdb, not the publication. Present in this sample are nearly 600,000 distinct CDR3 sequences, around 13% of which were seen just once. Jointly, the top ten make up about 5.8% of the sample.

The CDR3 goes from the cysteine to the phenylalanine over 15 residues. Solely the CDR3 DNA is kept, with 45 bases framed from the first base. CDR1 and CDR2 (MNHEY, SVGEGT) derive from the germline V gene. The germline ends are 25 bases apart after V is trimmed by 11 bases and J by 9 bases. The sample comprised blood. This receptor chain uses TRBV6-2 or TRBV6-3 and TRBJ2-2; matching of 6 bases hints at TRBD1 as the D gene. This receptor was obtained from a woman younger than 45 with Graves' hyperthyroidism that later progressed to Graves' ophthalmopathy. The DNA sequence is as follows: TGTGCCGGCACATTCTTCCCTCAGGGGCCGCGGGAGCTGTTTTTT. This encodes CAGTFFPQGPRELFF.